The present entry profiles one T cell receptor beta chain with its context. Its antigen is currently unknown. The entry originates in a study of OX40 agonist ivuxolimab in advanced cancers. The overall study: People in dose escalation had one of these cancers: hepatocellular carcinoma, melanoma, renal cell or head and neck cancer. Study outcomes and limitations: Averaged across samples, CD8+ T cells carried more expanded clones than CD4+ did. Specificity for antigen went undetermined in the expanded peripheral T cells.

Some clones are missing from TCRdb's copy, which holds only in-frame ones; the method was immunoSEQ multiplex PCR. The repertoire holds about 50,000 clones, around nine tenths seen once, with approximately 0.61% in the top ten. Anyone with autoimmune disease history or systemic immunosuppression was excluded. Sequencing used CD4+ or CD8+ T cells sorted from blood, obtained in a trial of the OX40 agonist ivuxolimab. This receptor was identified in an adult with an advanced solid tumor such as melanoma, head and neck, liver or kidney cancer.

The CDR3 DNA follows: TGTGCCAGTAGGACGGGACAAGCGACTTTCTTT. This encodes CASRTGQATFF. The J gene is TRBJ1-1, the V gene TRBV19; weak D call: TRBD1 (6 bases). Trimming stripped 6 bases from V and 12 bases from J, with 14 bases between. The CDR3 consists of 11 residues. Germline CDR1 is LNHDA and CDR2 is SQIVND (reference sequence).